Sequencing of this T cell receptor beta chain was carried out in a study of cytomegalovirus exposure and HLA in healthy donors. Study-wide background: Counted in an early data release were about 86 million unique TCRs from HLA-typed donors.

Use of 60 Vbeta and 13 Jbeta primers characterized the PCR. This table comes from immunoSEQ multiplex PCR, and its TCRdb copy is limited to in-frame clones, with some not included. Seen here are fewer than 110,000 clones, under 80% observed once, and the top ten hold 12% to 15%. Per germline, CDR1 SGHNT and CDR2 YYREEE (reference sequence). Trimming took 4 bases from V and 7 from J; bases not matched to a gene: 4. The CDR3 is 12 residues long. This clone came up a few times. The receptor was derived from a middle-aged woman in good health and CMV-seropositive. Material: PBMCs. The chain recombines TRBV5-4 with TRBJ1-2, with TRBD1 identical over 7 bases. The DNA of the CDR3 is TGTGCCAGCAGCAGGGACAGTGCTGGCTACACCTTC. Its translation: CASSRDSAGYTF.